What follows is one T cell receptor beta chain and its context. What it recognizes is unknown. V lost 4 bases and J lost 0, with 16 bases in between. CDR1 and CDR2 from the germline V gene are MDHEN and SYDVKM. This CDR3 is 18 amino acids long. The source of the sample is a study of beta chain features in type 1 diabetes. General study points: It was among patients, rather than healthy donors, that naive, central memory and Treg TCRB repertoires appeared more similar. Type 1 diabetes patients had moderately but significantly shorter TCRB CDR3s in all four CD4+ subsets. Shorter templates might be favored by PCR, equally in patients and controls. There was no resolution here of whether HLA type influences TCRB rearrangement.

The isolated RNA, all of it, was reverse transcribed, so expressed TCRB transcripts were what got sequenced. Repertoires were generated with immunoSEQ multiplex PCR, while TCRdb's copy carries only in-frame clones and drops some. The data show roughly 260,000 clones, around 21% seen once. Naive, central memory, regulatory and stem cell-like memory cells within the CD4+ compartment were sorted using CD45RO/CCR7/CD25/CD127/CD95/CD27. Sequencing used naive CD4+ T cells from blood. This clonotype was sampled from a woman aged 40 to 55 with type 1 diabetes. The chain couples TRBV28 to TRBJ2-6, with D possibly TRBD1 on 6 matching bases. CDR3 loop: CASSSGQGTASGANVLTF. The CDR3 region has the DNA TGTGCCAGCAGTTCGGGACAAGGGACCGCCTCTGGGGCCAACGTCCTGACTTTC.